This T cell receptor beta chain was identified during a study of technical replicates of blood from a handful of donors (dated by TCRdb to the late 2010s). Library preparation employed the immunoSEQ multiplex PCR assay. In its TCRdb copy, this immuneACCESS table keeps in-frame sequences only and misses some clones. Where compared with another copy, unresolved V genes explain less than half of these, and the others have no known cause. The sample table lists tens of thousands of clones, 92% of them with a count of one. The top ten constitute 0.2% to 0.3% of the sample. Comments on this clone: Its antigen specificity is not known. Nothing much larger sits one base from this clone, and base qualities are not available.

The germline V gene (reference sequence) provides CDR1 SEHNR and CDR2 FQNEAQ. The CDR3 sequence holds 15 residues, the cysteine and phenylalanine included. The read is trimmed to its CDR3 DNA, 45 bases read in frame from base 1. Relative to germline, V is missing 5 bases and J is missing 6 bases, with 11 bases of the junction outside any gene match. This receptor was taken from a human donor in good health. Sequenced material: T cells isolated from PBMCs. The V and J genes are TRBV7-9 and TRBJ2-7; TRBD1 fits 9 bases in the junction. For the CDR3, the sequence is CASSARDRVLGEQYF. The DNA reads TGTGCCAGCAGCGCCCGGGACAGGGTACTTGGCGAGCAGTACTTC.